These 22 T cell receptor beta chains share one sample of origin, sequenced in a study of identical twins. Using its own MiXCR run on the 5' RACE reads, TCRdb lists one record per CDR3 protein. In the table there are around 650,000 distinct CDR3 sequences, 7% to 7.5% of which are singletons. The sample was also linked to a second study, of yellow fever vaccine responses in identical twins.

Material for sequencing was PBMCs. Receptor source: a woman aged 18-29 years in good health.

This clonotype was seen repeatedly, ten times or more. V usage is TRBV25-1 and J usage is TRBJ1-4; no definite D call. Germline lookup yields CDR1 MGHDK and CDR2 SYGVNS. Trimming took 6 bases from V and 6 from J, leaving 5 bases between them. The CDR3 loop spans 11 amino acids. CDR3 nucleotide sequence: TGTGCCAGCAGGGAACATGAAAAACTGTTTTTT. This codes for CASREHEKLFF.

This rearrangement joins TRBV13 to TRBJ2-3, with TRBD2 matching over 11 bases. Germline V lookup: CDR1 PRHDT, CDR2 FYEKMQ (reference sequence). The CDR3 is 16 residues long. Trimming cost V 4 bases and J 3 bases; bases outside gene matches: 6. This CDR3 reads CASSSVAGGPTDTQYF. The CDR3 nucleotides are TGTGCCAGCAGCTCTGTAGCGGGGGGGCCAACAGATACGCAGTATTTT.

This clonotype was recorded at least ten times. The chain uses TRBV5-1 and TRBJ2-2; tentative D call: TRBD2 (5 bases). Germline assignment: CDR1 SGHRS and CDR2 YFSETQ. V lost 0 bases and J lost 6, with 15 bases in between. The CDR3 has 16 residues. The CDR3 region has the DNA TGCGCCAGCAGCTTGGAGTGGACTTCCGGGGCCGGGGAGCTGTTTTTT. Translation: CASSLEWTSGAGELFF.

This clonotype was seen a few times. For the CDR3, the DNA is TGTGCCAGCATTAAAGACAGGGGGATGAACACTGAAGCTTTCTTT. Translating it yields CASIKDRGMNTEAFF. This rearrangement joins TRBV12-3 or TRBV12-4 to TRBJ1-1; 9 nucleotides agree with TRBD1. V shed 7 bases, J shed 0 bases, and the junction held 6 bases outside the gene matches. This CDR3 is built from 15 residues.

This clonotype was picked up many times. The chain recombines TRBV29-1 with TRBJ2-5; D is ambiguous. The V gene lost 6 bases and the J gene lost 5 bases, with 22 bases spanning the gap. The germline gives CDR1 SQVTM, CDR2 ANQGSEA. The CDR3 has 15 residues. CDR3 in amino acids: CSVGVAYSGRETQYF. Written as DNA, the CDR3 is TGCAGCGTCGGCGTAGCTTACTCTGGGCGGGAGACCCAGTACTTC.

As regards this clonotype: Relative to the germline gene, one junction end is altered; a read error may explain this. The chain combines TRBV29-1 with TRBJ2-3; no firm D call. The CDR3 contains 15 residues. The germline gives CDR1 SQVTM, CDR2 ANQGSEA. The CDR3 loop is CSVEEDARNTDSQYF. CDR3 bases: TGCAGCGTTGAAGAGGACGCTAGGAACACAGATTCGCAGTATTTT.

This clonotype was counted at least ten times. The V gene is TRBV10-3, the J gene TRBJ1-6; TRBD1 matches 8 bases. Germline CDR1 reads ENHRY; CDR2 reads SYGVKD. CDR3 length equals 13 residues. Losses at the gene ends were 6 bases for V and 9 bases for J; bases not matched to a gene: 4. For the CDR3, the DNA is TGTGCCATCAGCGAGACAGGGGTTTCACCCCTCCACTTT. This translates into CAISETGVSPLHF.

This clonotype was seen ten or more times. The rearrangement uses TRBV7-8 and TRBJ2-3; 8 bases are shared with TRBD2. The CDR3 has 14 amino acids. The germline V gene encodes CDR1 SGHVS and CDR2 FQNEAQ. V was pared by 1 base and J by 5 bases, with 2 bases of the junction left unmatched. The CDR3 is CASSLDGGGDTQYF. As DNA, the CDR3 is TGTGCCAGCAGCTTAGACGGGGGGGGAGATACGCAGTATTTT.

The chain's CDR3 is CASSLVLQGPDGYTF. For the CDR3, the DNA is TGTGCCAGCAGCTTAGTGCTACAGGGGCCAGATGGCTACACCTTC. J is TRBJ1-2 and V is TRBV7-9; 7 bases agree with TRBD1. Germline values: CDR1 SEHNR, CDR2 FQNEAQ (reference sequence). J was trimmed by 6 bases and V by 1 base; bases with no gene match: 8. CDR3 size: 15 residues.

This clonotype has just a few counts. V gene TRBV9 combines with J gene TRBJ2-2; TRBD1 aligns across 8 bases. The V gene end was trimmed by 4 bases and the J gene end by 3 bases; junction bases not matched to a gene: 2. CDR1 is SGDLS, CDR2 YYNGEE, per germline. This CDR3 is built from 14 residues. The CDR3 region is CASSPTGDTGELFF. The CDR3 DNA sequence: TGTGCCAGCAGCCCGACAGGGGACACCGGGGAGCTGTTTTTT.

This clonotype was seen ten or more times. The V gene is TRBV19, the J gene TRBJ1-5; D call uncertain. Germline loops: CDR1 LNHDA, CDR2 SQIVND (reference sequence). The CDR3 contains 13 residues. V gave up 5 bases and J gave up 6 bases, with 11 bases separating them. The CDR3 here is CASSSTVSQPQHF. CDR3 DNA: TGTGCCAGTAGTTCCACAGTTAGTCAGCCCCAGCATTTT.

This rearrangement joins TRBV7-9 to TRBJ1-1; 7 positions match TRBD1. CDR1 and CDR2 (germline): SEHNR, FQNEAQ (reference sequence). The CDR3 sequence is 12 residues long. V shed 8 bases, J shed 4 bases, and the junction held 4 bases outside the gene matches. CDR3: CASQQGSTEAFF. The CDR3 nucleotides read TGTGCCAGCCAACAGGGGTCCACTGAAGCTTTCTTT.

The sample holds a few counts of this clonotype. The chain has TRBV4-1 and TRBJ1-5; 8 nucleotides agree with TRBD1. CDR3 size: 21 residues. The junction had 16 bases not matched to a gene; V was cut back by 0 bases and J by 0 bases. CDR1 and CDR2 from the germline V gene are MGHRA and YSYEKL. The CDR3 nucleotides read TGCGCCAGCAGCCAAGATCGGGGACAGGCCAAATGGAGGGCTAGCAATCAGCCCCAGCATTTT. Its translation: CASSQDRGQAKWRASNQPQHF.

This chain joins TRBV29-1 and TRBJ2-3, with a possible D match to TRBD2 (6 bases). The germline V and J ends were trimmed by 4 bases and 5 bases, with 19 bases remaining between them. The germline gives CDR1 SQVTM, CDR2 ANQGSEA. This CDR3 region has 15 residues. CDR3 loop: CSVAGGRRIEDTQYF. The CDR3 DNA follows: TGCAGCGTTGCCGGGGGACGTAGGATTGAAGATACGCAGTATTTT.

The chain recombines TRBV6-5 with TRBJ2-7; D is tentatively TRBD1 or TRBD2 (5 bases each). V lost 3 bases and J lost 5, with 14 bases in between. Germline CDR1 reads MNHEY; CDR2 reads SVGAGI. The CDR3 is 14 residues long. The CDR3 reads CASSYGGPLDEQYF. The CDR3 coding sequence is TGTGCCAGCAGTTATGGGGGACCCCTCGACGAGCAGTACTTC.

V is TRBV20-1 and J is TRBJ1-6, with D unclear. The CDR3 is 16 amino acids. The V gene lost 6 bases and the J gene lost 3 bases, with 18 bases spanning the gap. Per germline, CDR1 DFQATT and CDR2 SNEGSKA (reference sequence). The CDR3 DNA is TGCAGTGCCCGAGACCTCTTAGACCACTATAATTCACCCCTCCACTTT. Encoded protein: CSARDLLDHYNSPLHF.

V usage is TRBV20-1 and J usage is TRBJ2-4; 12 bases map to TRBD2. The J segment lost 8 bases and the V segment lost 6 bases, leaving 11 bases of the junction unmatched. CDR1 DFQATT and CDR2 SNEGSKA come from the germline V gene (reference sequence). This CDR3 comprises 15 residues. The CDR3: CSARTSGAPGDIQYF. The CDR3, as DNA: TGCAGTGCAAGGACTAGCGGGGCCCCGGGGGACATTCAGTACTTC.

The table lists this clonotype with a few counts. The chain carries TRBV20-1 and TRBJ2-7, with 7 nucleotides matching TRBD1. The V and J ends lost 5 bases and 2 bases, in that order; junction bases with no gene match: 6. The CDR3 extends over 13 amino acids. Germline values: CDR1 DFQATT, CDR2 SNEGSKA (reference sequence). The CDR3 reads CSAYPGQTYEQYF. The CDR3 DNA is TGCAGTGCTTATCCGGGACAGACCTACGAGCAGTACTTC.

This clonotype was seen a handful of times. The chain joins TRBV12-3 or TRBV12-4 to TRBJ2-1, with 8 bases fitting TRBD2. CDR3 length: 17 amino acids. V shed 6 bases and J 2 bases; nucleotides not matched to a gene: 12. The CDR3 sequence: CASSPDRTSGTYNEQFF. CDR3 coding DNA: TGTGCCAGCAGCCCCGACCGAACTAGCGGCACCTACAATGAGCAGTTCTTC.

There are a few counts of this clonotype. V is TRBV28 and J is TRBJ1-2, with D perhaps TRBD1 (5 bases). V lost 6 bases and J lost 2, with 19 bases in between. Looked up from germline, CDR1 is MDHEN and CDR2 is SYDVKM. The CDR3 totals 16 residues. Here the CDR3 DNA reads TGTGCCAGCAGAATTCCCGGGACCGAAAAGAACTATGGCTACACCTTC. It specifies CASRIPGTEKNYGYTF.

This clonotype was observed a handful of times. This chain joins TRBV7-9 and TRBJ2-1, with D possibly matching TRBD2 (5 bases). Germline V lookup: CDR1 SEHNR, CDR2 FQNEAQ (reference sequence). The CDR3 contains 13 residues. Trimming took 2 bases from V and 6 from J, leaving 8 bases between them. For the CDR3, the DNA is TGTGCCAGCAGCTTATACGGGGTCAATGAGCAGTTCTTC. Encoded protein: CASSLYGVNEQFF.

This clonotype was seen repeatedly, ten times or more. This chain uses TRBV2 with TRBJ2-7, with D hard to call. Trimming removed 7 bases at V and 3 bases at J, with 7 bases between. Looked up from germline, CDR1 is SNHLY and CDR2 is FYNNEI. This CDR3 is 11 amino acids long. CDR3 DNA: TGTGCCAGCAATGCTAACTACGAGCAGTACTTC. Protein sequence: CASNANYEQYF.